Ten or more counts support the clone carrying this TCR beta chain. Its antigen is undetermined. The data were obtained in a study of regulatory T cells in long-lasting Graves disease. In building TCR beta libraries, iRepertoire HTBI primers were used together with Arm-PCR of CDR3 regions. TCRdb re-called the multiplex PCR reads through MiXCR, storing one row per CDR3 protein. The sample holds approximately 360,000 distinct CDR3 sequences; more than 20% are singletons and the top ten take around 30%. Points from the study as a whole: TRBV28, TRBJ1-2 and TRBJ2-5 were segments that persistent disease favored.

Time point defined: persistent/refractory GD, antithyroid drugs over 5 years with positive TRAb. PBMCs were the source of the RNA used for TCR sequencing. Xi'an, China, was home to the endocrinology department that provided patients. Blood from the periphery, approximately 8.5 milliliters in all, was drawn into EDTA tubes. The V gene's germline CDR1 is MNHEY and CDR2 SMNVEV (reference sequence). This CDR3 contains 13 residues. V lost 7 bases and J lost 0, with 9 bases in between. This sequence was found in a woman aged 40 to 50 with Graves disease. Here the sequenced sample was peripheral blood mononuclear cells (PBMCs), taken when the disease was refractory, from a patient treated with antithyroid drugs. V is TRBV27 and J is TRBJ1-1, with D unclear. CDR3 nucleotides: TGTGCCAGCATATCCAGCATGAACACTGAAGCTTTCTTT. This sequence encodes CASISSMNTEAFF.